The present entry profiles one T cell receptor (beta chain) with its context. The antigen is unknown. This record comes from a study of blood T cells in healthy people across ages. Study-level results: Greater diversity and more naive CD4+ cells were seen in long-lived donors than in aged donors.

Using a J-beta primer mix together with a sample-barcoded 5' primer, a second PCR was run for roughly 6 to 11 cycles. All samples yielded 2.5 million or more CDR3-containing paired-end reads. Each CDR3 protein gets one entry after TCRdb re-called the 5' RACE reads with MiXCR. The data show more than 500,000 distinct CDR3 sequences, with approximately 26% seen just once and approximately 3.6% held by the top ten. In addition, the sample was reused for a study of T cells of mothers and their children. Per that paper: A few mothers and their six children, all healthy Caucasians, donated. Among related mother-child pairs, overlap was slightly higher than in unrelated pairs, though not significantly.

The specimen sequenced was blood. The receptor's source is a boy younger than 10 in good health.

DNA for the CDR3: TGCAGCGTCCCCTCCGGGGGGTCGGAGTACTTC. It yields the protein CSVPSGGSEYF. This rearrangement joins TRBV29-1 to TRBJ2-4; 7 nucleotides line up with TRBD2. CDR1 SQVTM and CDR2 ANQGSEA come from the germline V gene. CDR3 length: 11 amino acids. The ends lost 6 bases at V and 14 bases at J; junction bases unmatched: 10.